Following are 16 T cell receptor beta chains from one sample sequenced in a study of patients and donors after allogeneic stem cell transplantation. TCRdb processed the RT-PCR reads anew with MiXCR; each CDR3 protein has one entry. Of about 160,000 distinct CDR3 sequences listed, approximately 24% are singletons. What was sequenced was blood, either unsorted or a sorted T cell fraction (not recorded which). The receptors come from a human donor who was either an allogeneic HSCT recipient or a stem cell or donor lymphocyte infusion donor (not recorded which). It is not recorded whose cells these are; they may come from a transplant donor.

The V and J genes are TRBV12-3 or TRBV12-4 and TRBJ1-4; no reliable D call. Trimming removed 5 bases at V and 7 bases at J, with 17 bases between. The CDR3 runs to 15 residues. The CDR3 here is CASSPGGLEIEKLFF. The CDR3 DNA follows: TGTGCCAGCAGTCCCGGAGGGTTGGAGATTGAAAAACTGTTTTTT.

The chain uses TRBV27 and TRBJ1-1; D possibly corresponds to TRBD1 (6 bases). The CDR3 sequence is 15 residues long. The V and J ends lost 0 bases and 0 bases respectively, with 8 bases between them. CDR1 is MNHEY and CDR2 is SMNVEV in the germline V gene (reference sequence). CDR3 amino acids: CASSLSGALNTEAFF. In DNA form, the CDR3 reads TGTGCCAGCAGTTTATCGGGGGCATTGAACACTGAAGCTTTCTTT.

The chain combines TRBV20-1 with TRBJ1-5; the D is unclear. The CDR3 has 15 amino acids. Germline values: CDR1 DFQATT, CDR2 SNEGSKA (reference sequence). Trimming cost V 3 bases and J 1 base, with 13 bases left between them. CDR3 DNA sequence: TGCAGTGCTAGCCCTATGGTTGCGAGCAATCAGCCCCAGCATTTT. Encoded protein: CSASPMVASNQPQHF.

This clonotype was seen more than once but under ten times. The chain combines TRBV20-1 with TRBJ1-2; D remains ambiguous. This CDR3 is 13 amino acids long. Germline loops: CDR1 DFQATT, CDR2 SNEGSKA (reference sequence). Deletions cut 6 bases from V and 5 bases from J, with 16 bases between. Here the CDR3 reads CSAQSSSLYGYTF. CDR3 in DNA: TGCAGTGCCCAATCTTCGTCTTTGTATGGCTACACCTTC.

This clonotype has a handful of counts. The gene calls are TRBV10-3 and TRBJ2-5, with D tentatively TRBD2 (6 bases). Trimming stripped 0 bases from V and 5 bases from J, with 13 bases between. The CDR3 loop spans 15 amino acids. The germline V gene encodes CDR1 ENHRY and CDR2 SYGVKD. CDR3 bases: TGTGCCATCAGTGAGTCAGGGCAGGAGGGGGAGACCCAGTACTTC. Translated: CAISESGQEGETQYF.

This clonotype was picked up many times. This chain uses TRBV29-1 with TRBJ1-5; D call uncertain. The CDR3 covers 12 residues. The germline V gene has CDR1 SQVTM and CDR2 ANQGSEA. Trimming left V 4 bases short and J 5 bases short, with 9 bases between. CDR3 protein: CSVGARDQPQHF. The CDR3 DNA reads TGCAGCGTTGGGGCAAGGGATCAGCCCCAGCATTTT.

This clonotype was seen a few times. The genes are TRBV6-5 and TRBJ1-4, with D unresolved. There are 15 residues in the CDR3. CDR1 is MNHEY and CDR2 is SVGAGI in the germline V gene. Trimming took off 4 bases at V and 6 bases at J, with 15 bases between the two ends. CDR3 sequence reads: CASSWVPALHEKLFF. The DNA of the CDR3 is TGTGCCAGCAGTTGGGTACCCGCTCTACATGAAAAACTGTTTTTT.

This clonotype was recorded a few times. V gene TRBV29-1 combines with J gene TRBJ1-1, with D perhaps matching TRBD1 (5 bases). The germline V gene encodes CDR1 SQVTM and CDR2 ANQGSEA. The V end was cut by 4 bases, the J end by 4 bases, with 10 bases between. CDR3 size: 12 residues. CDR3 in DNA: TGCAGCGTTGGGAGGGACCTCACTGAAGCTTTCTTT. This sequence encodes CSVGRDLTEAFF.

This clonotype was observed many times. This chain uses TRBV7-9 with TRBJ1-1; D not certain. The CDR3 runs 13 residues. CDR1 and CDR2 (germline): SEHNR, FQNEAQ (reference sequence). Deletions cut 5 bases from V and 0 bases from J, with 7 bases between. The CDR3, as DNA: TGTGCCAGCAGCAGACCCATGAACACTGAAGCTTTCTTT. As protein: CASSRPMNTEAFF.

The chain employs TRBV19 and TRBJ2-2; TRBD2 is a possible D gene (6 bases). The CDR3 is 16 amino acids. The germline CDR1 and CDR2 sequences are LNHDA and SQIVND (reference sequence). The V and J ends lost 3 bases and 3 bases respectively, with 14 bases between them. CDR3 DNA sequence: TGTGCCAGTAGTATGGCCTGGGGGGTCGACACCGGGGAGCTGTTTTTT. It codes for CASSMAWGVDTGELFF.

This clonotype appeared once. The V and J genes are TRBV12-3 or TRBV12-4 and TRBJ2-2, with D tentatively TRBD1 (5 bases). V shed 3 bases and J shed 7 bases, with 12 bases lying between them. The CDR3 is 14 amino acids. The DNA of the CDR3 is TGTGCCAGCAGTTTTTCAGGGCTTGACGGGGAGCTGTTTTTT. This sequence encodes CASSFSGLDGELFF.

This clonotype was observed a few times. The J gene is TRBJ1-2, the V gene TRBV7-2, with D unclear. CDR3 length: 13 amino acids. Germline CDR1 is SGHTA and CDR2 is FQGNSA. Trimming removed 5 bases at V and 6 bases at J, with 13 bases between. CDR3 loop: CASSPPRWDGYTF. CDR3 in DNA: TGTGCCAGCAGCCCCCCGCGGTGGGATGGCTACACCTTC.

The V and J genes are TRBV5-1 and TRBJ2-2; no reliable D call. Germline CDR1 and CDR2: SGHRS and YFSETQ. The CDR3 runs 14 residues. The V end lost 4 bases, the J end lost 5 bases, and 12 bases lay between the germline ends. CDR3 sequence reads: CASSGGTWTGELFF. The CDR3 region has the DNA TGCGCCAGCAGCGGCGGCACTTGGACCGGGGAGCTGTTTTTT.

This rearrangement joins TRBV25-1 to TRBJ1-6; D uncertain. Trimming took off 6 bases at V and 0 bases at J, with 12 bases between the two ends. The CDR3 has 16 residues. Germline V CDR1 and CDR2: MGHDK, SYGVNS. The CDR3 DNA reads as TGTGCCAGCAGCGGGTCCCCTAGCTCCTATAATTCACCCCTCCACTTT. This encodes CASSGSPSSYNSPLHF.

This clonotype was counted ten times or more. The genes are TRBV7-9 and TRBJ1-1; D possibly corresponds to TRBD1 (5 bases). V was shortened by 5 bases and J by 1 base, with 8 bases between the two germline ends. The CDR3 contains 13 residues. Germline loops: CDR1 SEHNR, CDR2 FQNEAQ (reference sequence). In DNA, the CDR3 is TGTGCCAGCAGCGCCGGGGCGAACACTGAAGCTTTCTTT. This encodes CASSAGANTEAFF.

This clonotype has only a few counts. This sequence joins TRBV7-9 and TRBJ1-1; no reliable D call. CDR1 is SEHNR, CDR2 FQNEAQ, per germline (reference sequence). CDR3 length equals 15 residues. The germline V and J ends were trimmed by 1 base and 4 bases, with 13 bases remaining between them. This chain's CDR3 is CASSLGPLASTEAFF. The DNA for the CDR3 is TGTGCCAGCAGCTTAGGTCCACTAGCGAGCACTGAAGCTTTCTTT.